The clone carrying this TCR beta chain came up many times. Its cognate antigen is unknown. These data are taken from a study of T cells after posttransplantation cyclophosphamide. Notes on the study in general: TRB clonality was highly associated with recipient CMV seropositivity and reactivation.

Looked up from germline, CDR1 is MNHNS and CDR2 is SASEGT. This CDR3 spans 15 amino acids. V lost 7 bases to trimming and J lost 5 bases; unmatched junction nucleotides: 9. Measured with immunoSEQ multiplex PCR; TCRdb has only the in-frame clones, and not every one. This sample has 5,500 to 7,500 clones, each found more than once. Cyclophosphamide on days +3 and +4 followed busulfan-fludarabine conditioning and a marrow graft. This TCR was sampled from a male patient aged 50 to 59 who received an allogeneic stem cell transplant from an unrelated donor, was CMV-positive, and had acute GVHD only. A share of the T cells may be of graft donor origin. Sequences were derived from PBMCs, sampled after allogeneic stem cell transplant with posttransplant cyclophosphamide. The V call is TRBV6-1, the J call TRBJ1-5, with 9 bases aligning to TRBD1. CDR3 nucleotide sequence: TGTGCCAGCAACACCTGGACAGGGGCATATCAGCCCCAGCATTTT. As protein: CASNTWTGAYQPQHF.